The entry below gives a single TCR beta chain sequence along with its context. What it recognizes is unknown. These data belong to a study of shared clonotypes between healthy human individuals. As for the study in general: Per donor, CD8 memory used one plate, CD8 naive used two, CD4 memory used three and CD4 naive used three.

Sequencing was performed with immunoSEQ multiplex PCR; in TCRdb, only in-frame clones are kept and a portion is missing. The sample includes 1.5 million to 2.5 million clones, approximately 94% of them seen just once. CDR3 length equals 13 residues. Germline V gene lookup returns CDR1 SGHVS and CDR2 FNYEAQ. The V and J ends lost 5 bases and 6 bases respectively, with 13 bases between them. Study-level points and caveats: The sharing of 4.5% to 5.5% of naive CD4 clonotypes was seen across several donors.

Naivety among CD8 cells was defined by CD45RO negativity and positive CCR7 selection, thereby excluding terminally differentiated effector memory CD45RA+ cells. The sample comprised naive CD8+ T cells sorted from blood. The rearrangement joins TRBV7-6 to TRBJ1-1, with TRBD1 as a possible D gene (5 bases). This receptor was identified in a man between 18 and 35 years old in good health. In DNA, the CDR3 is TGTGCCAGCAGCCCCGGGACCTCCCCTGAAGCTTTCTTT. Its translation: CASSPGTSPEAFF. The entire variable domain, with the rest obtained from reference TRBV7-6 and TRBJ1-1, is as follows: GAGVSQSPRYKVTKRGQDVALRCDPISGHVSLYWYRQALGQGPEFLTYFNYEAQQDKSGLPNDRFSAERPEGSISTLTIQRTEQRDSAMYRCASSPGTSPEAFFGQGTRLTVV.